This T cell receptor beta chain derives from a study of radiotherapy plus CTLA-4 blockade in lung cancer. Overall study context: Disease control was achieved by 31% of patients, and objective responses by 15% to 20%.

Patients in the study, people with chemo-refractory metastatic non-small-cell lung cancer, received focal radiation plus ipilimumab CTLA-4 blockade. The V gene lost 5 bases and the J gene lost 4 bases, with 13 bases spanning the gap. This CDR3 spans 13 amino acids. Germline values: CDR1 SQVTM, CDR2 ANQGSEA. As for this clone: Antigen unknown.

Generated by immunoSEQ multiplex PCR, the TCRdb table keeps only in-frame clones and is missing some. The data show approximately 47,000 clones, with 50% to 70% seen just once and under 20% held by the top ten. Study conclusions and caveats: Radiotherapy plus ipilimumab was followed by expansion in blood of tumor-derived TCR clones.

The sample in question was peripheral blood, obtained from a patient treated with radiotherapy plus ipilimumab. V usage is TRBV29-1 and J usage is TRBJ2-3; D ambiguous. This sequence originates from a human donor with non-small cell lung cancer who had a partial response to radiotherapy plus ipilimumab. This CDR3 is CSVSGQSPDTQYF. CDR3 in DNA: TGCAGCGTTAGTGGGCAGTCCCCAGATACGCAGTATTTT.